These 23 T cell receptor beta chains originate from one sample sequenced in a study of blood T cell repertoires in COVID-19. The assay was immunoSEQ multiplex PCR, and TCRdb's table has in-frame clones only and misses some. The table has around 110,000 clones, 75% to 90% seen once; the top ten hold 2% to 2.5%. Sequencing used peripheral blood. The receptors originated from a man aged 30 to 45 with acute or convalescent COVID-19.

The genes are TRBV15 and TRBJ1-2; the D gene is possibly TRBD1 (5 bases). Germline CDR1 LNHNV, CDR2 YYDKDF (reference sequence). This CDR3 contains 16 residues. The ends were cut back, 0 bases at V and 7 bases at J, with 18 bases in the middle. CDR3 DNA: TGTGCCACCAGCAGAGATAGGGGAAGGGCCGCCTTTGGCTACACCTTC. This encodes CATSRDRGRAAFGYTF.

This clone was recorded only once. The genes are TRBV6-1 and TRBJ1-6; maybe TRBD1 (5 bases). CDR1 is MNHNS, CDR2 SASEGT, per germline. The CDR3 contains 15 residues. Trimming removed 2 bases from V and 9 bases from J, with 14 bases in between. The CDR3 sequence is CASSETLQTVSPLHF. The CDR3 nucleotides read TGTGCCAGCAGTGAAACCCTCCAGACAGTTTCACCCCTCCACTTT.

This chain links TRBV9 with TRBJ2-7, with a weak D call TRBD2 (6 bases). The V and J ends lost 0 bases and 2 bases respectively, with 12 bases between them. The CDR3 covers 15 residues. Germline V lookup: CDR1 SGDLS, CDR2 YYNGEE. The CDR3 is CASSVGVSGTYEQYF. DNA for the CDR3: TGTGCCAGCAGCGTAGGTGTTAGCGGAACCTACGAGCAGTACTTC.

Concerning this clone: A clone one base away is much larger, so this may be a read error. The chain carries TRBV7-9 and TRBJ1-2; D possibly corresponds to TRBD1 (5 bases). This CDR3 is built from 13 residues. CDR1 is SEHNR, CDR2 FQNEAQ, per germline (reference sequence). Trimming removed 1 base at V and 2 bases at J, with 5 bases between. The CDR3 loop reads CASSLGQNYGYTF. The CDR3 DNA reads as TGTGCCAGCAGCTTAGGACAGAACTATGGCTACACCTTC.

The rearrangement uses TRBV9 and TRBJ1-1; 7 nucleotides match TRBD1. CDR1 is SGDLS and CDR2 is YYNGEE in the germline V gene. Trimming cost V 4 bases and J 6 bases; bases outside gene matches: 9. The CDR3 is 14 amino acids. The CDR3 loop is CASSQGEGRPEAFF. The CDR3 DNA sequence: TGTGCCAGCAGCCAGGGGGAAGGGAGGCCTGAAGCTTTCTTT.

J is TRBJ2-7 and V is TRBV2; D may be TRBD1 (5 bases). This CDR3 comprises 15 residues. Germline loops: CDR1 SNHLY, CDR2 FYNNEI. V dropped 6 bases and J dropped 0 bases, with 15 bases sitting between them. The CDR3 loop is CASSPGHESSYEQYF. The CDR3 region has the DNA TGTGCCAGCAGCCCCGGACATGAGAGCTCCTACGAGCAGTACTTC.

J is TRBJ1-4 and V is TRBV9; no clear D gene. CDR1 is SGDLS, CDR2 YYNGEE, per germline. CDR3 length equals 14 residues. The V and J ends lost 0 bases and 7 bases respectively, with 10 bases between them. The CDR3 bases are TGTGCCAGCAGCGTAGCCGGGGATGGTGAAAAACTGTTTTTT. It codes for CASSVAGDGEKLFF.

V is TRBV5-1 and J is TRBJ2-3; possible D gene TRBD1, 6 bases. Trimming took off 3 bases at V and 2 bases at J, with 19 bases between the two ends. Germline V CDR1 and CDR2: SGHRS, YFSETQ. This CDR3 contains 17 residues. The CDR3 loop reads CASSSASQDSLTDTQYF. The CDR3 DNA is TGCGCCAGCAGCTCAGCCAGTCAGGACAGCCTCACAGATACGCAGTATTTT. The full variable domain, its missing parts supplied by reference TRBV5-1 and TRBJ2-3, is KAGVTQTPRYLIKTRGQQVTLSCSPISGHRSVSWYQQTPGQGLQFLFEYFSETQRNKGNFPGRFSGRQFSNSRSEMNVSTLELGDSALYLCASSSASQDSLTDTQYFGPGTRLTVL.

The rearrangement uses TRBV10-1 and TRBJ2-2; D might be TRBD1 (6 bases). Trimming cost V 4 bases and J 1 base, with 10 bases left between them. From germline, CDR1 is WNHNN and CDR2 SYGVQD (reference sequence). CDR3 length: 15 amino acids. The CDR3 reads CASSVGTLNTGELFF. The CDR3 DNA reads TGCGCCAGCAGTGTAGGGACACTGAACACCGGGGAGCTGTTTTTT.

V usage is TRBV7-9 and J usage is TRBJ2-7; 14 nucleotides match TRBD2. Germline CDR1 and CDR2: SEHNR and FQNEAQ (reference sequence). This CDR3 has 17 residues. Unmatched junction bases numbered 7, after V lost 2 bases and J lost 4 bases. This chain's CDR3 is CASSLRGTSGSPYEQYV. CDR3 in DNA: TGTGCCAGCAGCTTAAGGGGGACTAGCGGGAGCCCTTACGAGCAGTACGTC.

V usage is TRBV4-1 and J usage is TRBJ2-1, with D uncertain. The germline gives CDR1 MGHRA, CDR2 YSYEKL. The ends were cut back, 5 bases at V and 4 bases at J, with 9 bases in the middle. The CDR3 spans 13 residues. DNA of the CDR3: TGCGCCAGCAGCGCAAACCTATACAATGAGCAGTTCTTC. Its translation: CASSANLYNEQFF.

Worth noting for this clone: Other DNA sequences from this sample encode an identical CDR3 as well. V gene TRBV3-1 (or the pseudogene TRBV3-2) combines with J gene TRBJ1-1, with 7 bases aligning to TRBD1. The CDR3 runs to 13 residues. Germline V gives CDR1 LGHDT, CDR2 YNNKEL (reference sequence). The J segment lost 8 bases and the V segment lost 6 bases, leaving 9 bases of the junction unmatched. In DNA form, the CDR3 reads TGTGCCAGCAGTAGGGGGCGGGACCGGGAAGCTTTCTTT. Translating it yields CASSRGRDREAFF.

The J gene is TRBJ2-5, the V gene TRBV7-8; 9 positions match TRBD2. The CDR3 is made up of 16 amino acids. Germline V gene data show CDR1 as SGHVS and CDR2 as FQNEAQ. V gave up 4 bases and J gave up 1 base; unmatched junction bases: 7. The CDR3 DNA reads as TGTGCCAGCAGCTACCCATCGACTAGCGGCCAAGAGACCCAGTACTTC. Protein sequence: CASSYPSTSGQETQYF.

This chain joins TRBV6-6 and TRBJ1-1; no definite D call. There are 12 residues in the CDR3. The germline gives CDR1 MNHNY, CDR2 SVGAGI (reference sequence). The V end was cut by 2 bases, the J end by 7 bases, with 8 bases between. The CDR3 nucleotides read TGTGCCAGCAGTTACCAGGCCGGTGAAGCTTTCTTT. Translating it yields CASSYQAGEAFF.

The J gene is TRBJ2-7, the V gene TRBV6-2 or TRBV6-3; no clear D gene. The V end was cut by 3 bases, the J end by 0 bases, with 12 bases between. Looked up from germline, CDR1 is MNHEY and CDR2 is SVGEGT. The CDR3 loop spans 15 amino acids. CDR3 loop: CASSYQLSSSYEQYF. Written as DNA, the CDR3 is TGTGCCAGCAGTTATCAACTATCCAGCTCCTACGAGCAGTACTTC.

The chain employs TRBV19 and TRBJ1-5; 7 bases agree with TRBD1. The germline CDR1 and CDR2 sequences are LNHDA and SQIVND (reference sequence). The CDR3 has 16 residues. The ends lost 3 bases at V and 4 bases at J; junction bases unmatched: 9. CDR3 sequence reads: CASSISAGGRNQPQHF. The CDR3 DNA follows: TGTGCCAGTAGTATCTCGGCAGGGGGACGTAATCAGCCCCAGCATTTT.

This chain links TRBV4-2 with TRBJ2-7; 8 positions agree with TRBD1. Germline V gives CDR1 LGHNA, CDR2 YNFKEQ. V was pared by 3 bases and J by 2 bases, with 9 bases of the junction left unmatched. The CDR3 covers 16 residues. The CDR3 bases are TGTGCCAGCAGCCAGGATCCCGGGACAGGAGCCTACGAGCAGTACTTC. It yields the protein CASSQDPGTGAYEQYF.

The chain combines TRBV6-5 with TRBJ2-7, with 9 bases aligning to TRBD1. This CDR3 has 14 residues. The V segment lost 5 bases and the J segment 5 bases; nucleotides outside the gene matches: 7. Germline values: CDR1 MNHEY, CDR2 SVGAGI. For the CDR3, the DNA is TGTGCCAGCAGTCCGGGACAGGGAGGGAACGAGCAGTACTTC. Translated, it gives CASSPGQGGNEQYF.

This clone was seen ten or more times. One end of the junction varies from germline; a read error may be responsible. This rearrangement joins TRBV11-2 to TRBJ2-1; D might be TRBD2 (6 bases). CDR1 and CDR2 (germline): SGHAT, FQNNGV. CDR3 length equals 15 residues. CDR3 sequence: CASSPNGDSHNEQFF. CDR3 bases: TGTGCCAGCAGTCCTAATGGGGACTCCCACAATGAGCAGTTCTTC. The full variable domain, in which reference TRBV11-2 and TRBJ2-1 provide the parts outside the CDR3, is EAGVAQSPRYKIIEKRQSVAFWCNPISGHATLYWYQQILGQGPKLLIQFQNNGVVDDSQLPKDRFSAERLKGVDSTLKIQPAKLEDSAVYLCASSPNGDSHNEQFFGPGTRLTVL.

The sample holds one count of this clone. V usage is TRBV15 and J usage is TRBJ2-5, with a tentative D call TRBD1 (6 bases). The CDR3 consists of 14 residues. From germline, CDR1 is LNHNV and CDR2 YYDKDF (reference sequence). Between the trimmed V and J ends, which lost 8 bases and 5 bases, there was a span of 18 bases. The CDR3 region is CATETDRSTETQYF. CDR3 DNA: TGTGCCACCGAAACGGACAGATCCACGGAGACCCAGTACTTC.

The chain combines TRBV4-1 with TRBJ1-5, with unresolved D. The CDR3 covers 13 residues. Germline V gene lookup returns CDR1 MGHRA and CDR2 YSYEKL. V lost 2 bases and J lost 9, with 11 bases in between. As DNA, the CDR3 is TGCGCCAGCAGCCAAACGACGGGAGGGCCCCAGCATTTT. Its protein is CASSQTTGGPQHF.

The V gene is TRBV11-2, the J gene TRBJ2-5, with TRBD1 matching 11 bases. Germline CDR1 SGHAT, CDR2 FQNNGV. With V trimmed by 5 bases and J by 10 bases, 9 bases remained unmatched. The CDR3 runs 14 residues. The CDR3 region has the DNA TGTGCCAGCAGCACAGGGACAGGGGGGGGGATCCAGTACTTC. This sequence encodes CASSTGTGGGIQYF.

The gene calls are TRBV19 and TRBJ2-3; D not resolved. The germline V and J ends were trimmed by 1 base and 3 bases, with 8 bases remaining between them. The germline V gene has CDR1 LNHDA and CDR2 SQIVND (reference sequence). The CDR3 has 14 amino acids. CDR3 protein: CASSIVIGTDTQYF. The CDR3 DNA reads TGTGCCAGTAGTATAGTAATCGGTACAGATACGCAGTATTTT.